The 10 T cell receptor beta chains listed next were all sequenced from one sample in a study of blood T cell repertoires in COVID-19. Some clones are missing from TCRdb's copy, which holds only in-frame ones; the method was immunoSEQ multiplex PCR. Of about 280,000 clones listed, roughly 85% were seen once; the top ten hold approximately 5%. The source material was PBMCs or T cells enriched from blood (not recorded which). These receptors came from a man between 40 and 49 years old who had been exposed to COVID-19.

This chain uses TRBV2 with TRBJ2-5, with TRBD1 matching 7 bases. Germline lookup yields CDR1 SNHLY and CDR2 FYNNEI. This CDR3 has 13 amino acids. J gave up 5 bases and V 4 bases, and 4 bases lay outside the gene matches. CDR3 DNA sequence: TGTGCCAGCAGTGGACAGGGTTGGGAGACCCAGTACTTC. This sequence encodes CASSGQGWETQYF.

The chain uses TRBV7-2 and TRBJ1-4; 10 positions match TRBD1. The V gene end was trimmed by 5 bases and the J gene end by 7 bases; junction bases not matched to a gene: 10. The germline gives CDR1 SGHTA, CDR2 FQGNSA. The CDR3 sequence is 16 residues long. In DNA, the CDR3 is TGTGCCAGCAGCCTCCGGACAGGGGGGCGGCGTGAAAAACTGTTTTTT. This codes for CASSLRTGGRREKLFF.

The V and J genes are TRBV19 and TRBJ1-5, with 9 nucleotides matching TRBD1. The CDR3 spans 18 residues. Germline lookup yields CDR1 LNHDA and CDR2 SQIVND (reference sequence). Trimming took 3 bases from V and 6 from J; bases not matched to a gene: 15. DNA for the CDR3: TGTGCCAGTAGTATGCCGGGACAGGGCCCAAGGGGAGTTCAGCCCCAGCATTTT. Translation: CASSMPGQGPRGVQPQHF.

This clone appeared a few times. The chain links TRBV2 to TRBJ1-6, with a weak D call TRBD1 (6 bases). This CDR3 is built from 14 residues. With 7 bases removed from V and 9 bases from J, the gap between germline ends came to 16 bases. Germline V gene data show CDR1 as SNHLY and CDR2 as FYNNEI. The CDR3 nucleotides are TGTGCCAGCATGAGGGGGATTAGGGGTTCACCCCTCCACTTT. Translated: CASMRGIRGSPLHF.

The chain couples TRBV29-1 to TRBJ1-1; perhaps TRBD1 as D (6 bases). The CDR3 consists of 14 residues. Germline CDR1 SQVTM, CDR2 ANQGSEA. V gave up 6 bases and J gave up 3 bases, with 17 bases separating them. The CDR3 region has the DNA TGCAGCGTCAAACGGGGGGCCTCGGACACTGAAGCTTTCTTT. Translating gives CSVKRGASDTEAFF.

J is TRBJ1-4 and V is TRBV3-1 (or the pseudogene TRBV3-2); perhaps TRBD1 as D (5 bases). CDR3 size: 15 residues. CDR1 and CDR2 (germline): LGHDT, YNNKEL (reference sequence). V gave up 6 bases and J gave up 0 bases, with 11 bases separating them. CDR3 DNA sequence: TGTGCCAGCAGGGAGGCGGGGGCAACTAATGAAAAACTGTTTTTT. Protein: CASREAGATNEKLFF.

This clone was counted between two and nine times. The J gene is TRBJ1-2, the V gene TRBV6-5; the match to TRBD1 covers 7 bases. The germline CDR1 and CDR2 sequences are MNHEY and SVGAGI. V lost 0 bases to trimming and J lost 5 bases; unmatched junction nucleotides: 6. The CDR3 has 15 residues. The CDR3 spells CASSYSINRGYGYTF. The DNA of the CDR3 is TGTGCCAGCAGTTACTCGATAAACAGGGGTTATGGCTACACCTTC.

In this sample, this clone turned up a few times. The chain employs TRBV5-1 and TRBJ2-7; 8 nucleotides match TRBD1. Germline V gene sequence: CDR1 SGHRS, CDR2 YFSETQ. The CDR3 extends over 13 amino acids. V lost 4 bases, J lost 3 bases, and 3 bases stayed unmatched. This chain's CDR3 is CASSVTGGYEQYF. The CDR3 nucleotides read TGCGCCAGCAGCGTAACAGGGGGCTACGAGCAGTACTTC.

The genes are TRBV7-2 and TRBJ1-5; TRBD1 aligns across 9 bases. V shed 1 base and J 9 bases; nucleotides not matched to a gene: 4. Per germline, CDR1 SGHTA and CDR2 FQGNSA. The CDR3 runs to 14 residues. CDR3 in DNA: TGTGCCAGCAGCTTAGAAACAGGGGGCAGGCCCCAGCATTTT. This encodes CASSLETGGRPQHF.

The rearrangement links TRBV15 to TRBJ1-4; D gene ambiguous. Germline assignment: CDR1 LNHNV and CDR2 YYDKDF (reference sequence). The CDR3 extends over 13 amino acids. V was trimmed by 8 bases and J by 9 bases, leaving 16 bases between them. The CDR3, as DNA: TGTGCCACCCGTACCGGGTGGAGTAAAAAACTGTTTTTT. Translating it yields CATRTGWSKKLFF.